This T cell receptor beta chain was captured by sequencing in a study of blood T cell repertoires in COVID-19. V shed 7 bases, J shed 0 bases, and the junction held 12 bases outside the gene matches. From germline, CDR1 is SGHNT and CDR2 YYREEE (reference sequence). The length of the CDR3 is 18 residues. Profiling relied on immunoSEQ multiplex PCR, and the TCRdb table lists in-frame clones only, not all of them. This sample carries approximately 440,000 clones, 80% to 95% of them seen once, and the ten largest clones take less than 0.75%. The clonotype was recovered from a man younger than 35 who had recovered from COVID-19. Sequencing was performed on PBMCs or T cells enriched from blood (not recorded which). This chain connects TRBV5-4 to TRBJ2-6; 8 positions agree with TRBD1. The CDR3: CASGSSRGRVSGANVLTF. CDR3 nucleotide sequence: TGTGCCAGCGGCTCTAGCAGGGGGCGAGTCTCTGGGGCCAACGTCCTGACTTTC.